This record concerns one T cell receptor beta chain sequence. A junction end diverges from the germline sequence, so it may reflect a read error. The data originate from a study of tumor and adjacent non-tumor tissue in lung cancer. The CDR3 length is 15 residues. Germline V gene sequence: CDR1 SGHTA, CDR2 FQGNSA. The template was RNA from unsorted bulk tissue. Donors were chemotherapy-naive, newly diagnosed lung cancer surgical patients in China, August–late 2014. A modified ARM-PCR protocol with three rounds of nested PCR amplified TCRbeta. MiXCR, applied by TCRdb to the multiplex PCR reads, yields one record per CDR3 protein. This sample has about 110,000 distinct CDR3 sequences, with around 75% found just once.

The TCR was taken from a woman aged 60-75 years with non-small cell lung cancer. The V gene is TRBV7-2, the J gene TRBJ1-4; 7 bases match TRBD1. Sequenced input: lung tumor tissue. CDR3 coding DNA: TGTGCCAGTAGCGTAAGCGGACAGGTTAATGAAAGACTGTTTTTT. Amino acids: CASSVSGQVNERLFF.